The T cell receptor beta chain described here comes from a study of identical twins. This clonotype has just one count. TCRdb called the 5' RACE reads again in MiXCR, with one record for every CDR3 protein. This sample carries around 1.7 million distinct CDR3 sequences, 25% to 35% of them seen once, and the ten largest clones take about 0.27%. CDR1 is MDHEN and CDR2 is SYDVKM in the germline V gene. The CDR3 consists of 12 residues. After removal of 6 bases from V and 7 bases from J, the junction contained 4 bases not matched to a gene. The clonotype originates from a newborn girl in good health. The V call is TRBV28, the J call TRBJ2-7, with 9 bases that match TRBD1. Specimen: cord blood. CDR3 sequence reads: CASRWTGDEQYF. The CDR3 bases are TGTGCCAGCAGATGGACAGGGGATGAGCAGTACTTC.